This T cell receptor (beta chain) was found in a study of CD4 T cells in relation to SARS-CoV-2 and coronaviruses. Study outcomes and limitations: SARS-CoV-2-driven expansion was significantly weaker in crossreactive than monoreactive clones.

Deep TCR-beta sequencing used DNA from uncultured naive and memory CD4+ T cells. TCRdb's table, derived via immunoSEQ multiplex PCR, lists solely in-frame clones and lacks some. This table has about 37,000 clones, approximately 85% appearing once. The CDR3 is 14 amino acids. Germline V gene sequence: CDR1 DFQATT, CDR2 SNEGSKA (reference sequence). V was cut by 3 bases and J by 0 bases, with 11 bases left in between. A note on this clone: Its target is not known.

The sequenced sample was memory CD4+ T cells from PBMCs. This chain uses TRBV20-1 with TRBJ1-1; D is uncertain. The source is an adult with COVID-19. The CDR3 loop is CSASGFTMNTEAFF. CDR3 coding DNA: TGCAGTGCTAGTGGCTTCACCATGAACACTGAAGCTTTCTTT.